This is a list of T cell receptor beta chains from one sample in a study of blood T cell repertoires in COVID-19. Only in-frame clones appear in the TCRdb table, and some are missing; sequencing was by immunoSEQ multiplex PCR. The sample lists 210,000 or so clones; around 78% were seen once. Sequenced input: peripheral blood. The receptors derive from an elderly woman with active or convalescent COVID-19. CDR3s include the opening cysteine and the closing phenylalanine or tryptophan. D genes are given only for firm matches. The size of a clone is reported for some rows only, either as once, few or many, or as a class for expanded clones.

>TRBV7-9|-|TRBJ1-1|TRBD1
TGTGCCAGCAGTATATGGGACAGGAACACTGAAGCTTTCTTT
CASSIWDRNTEAFF
>TRBV18|-|TRBJ1-1|TRBD1
TGTGCCAGCTCACCAGAACAGGGGACTGAAGCTTTCTTT
CASSPEQGTEAFF
>TRBV28|-|TRBJ2-7|TRBD1
TGTGCCAGCAGCCCTCCGACAGGGGCCTCGGGCGAGCAGTACTTC
CASSPPTGASGEQYF
>TRBV5-1|few|TRBJ1-1|-
TGCGCCAGCAGCTTGAAGCTGGACACTGAAGCTTTCTTT
CASSLKLDTEAFF
>TRBV27|once|TRBJ1-1|-
TGTGCCAGCAGTTTATACAGTTCGAACACTGAAGCTTTCTTT
CASSLYSSNTEAFF
>TRBV5-4|few|TRBJ2-7|TRBD1
TGTGCCAGCAGCAAGGGACAGGGGGTGGACTACTACGAGCAGTACTTC
CASSKGQGVDYYEQYF
>TRBV6-2/TRBV6-3|-|TRBJ2-6|-
TGTGCCAGCAGCCCCCGAGGGTCCAACGTCCTGACTTTC
CASSPRGSNVLTF
>TRBV19|-|TRBJ2-5|TRBD1
TGTGCCAGCGCAATTTCCGGGACAGGATGGGAGACCCAGTACTTC
CASAISGTGWETQYF
>TRBV14|-|TRBJ2-1|-
TGTGCCAGCAGCCAACGGAAGGACAGCAAAAACTACAATGAGCAGTTCTTC
CASSQRKDSKNYNEQFF
>TRBV4-3|-|TRBJ1-2|-
TGCGCCAGCAGCCAAGATGGCGGCAGGGGTATTTATGGCTACACCTTC
CASSQDGGRGIYGYTF
>TRBV18|-|TRBJ1-2|TRBD1
TGTGCCAGCTCTCCCGACAGGGGGCCTAATGGCTACACCTTC
CASSPDRGPNGYTF
>TRBV19|few|TRBJ2-3|TRBD2
TGTGCCAGTAGCCGACTAGCGGGGGTTTTGAAGACAGATACGCAGTATTTT
CASSRLAGVLKTDTQYF
>TRBV30|-|TRBJ1-3|TRBD1
TGTGCCTGGAGCGGGACAGCTCTAGGAAACACCATATATTTT
CAWSGTALGNTIYF
>TRBV7-9|-|TRBJ2-3|TRBD1
TGTGCCAGCAGCTGGCCGGGACAGGGCGTGACAGATACGCAGTATTTT
CASSWPGQGVTDTQYF
>TRBV28|-|TRBJ1-6|TRBD1
TGTGCCAGCAGTCTGACAGGGGATTCACCCCTCCACTTT
CASSLTGDSPLHF
>TRBV5-8|-|TRBJ1-2|-
TGTGCCAGCAGCTTGGACGCGGGCTATGGCTACACCTTC
CASSLDAGYGYTF
>TRBV2|-|TRBJ2-1|TRBD2
TGTGCCAGCAGCGACGGATTAGCGGGCGTCTACAATGAGCAGTTCTTC
CASSDGLAGVYNEQFF
>TRBV19|-|TRBJ1-1|-
TGTGCCAGTAGTATACTCAGGGGGAACACTGAAGCTTTCTTT
CASSILRGNTEAFF
>TRBV18|few|TRBJ1-1|-
TGTGCCAGCTCACTACTGCAGGGTAATACTGAAGCTTTCTTT
CASSLLQGNTEAFF
>TRBV18|-|TRBJ2-5|-
TGTGCCAGCTCACCAGGGGCGGTGGAGACCCAGTACTTC
CASSPGAVETQYF
>TRBV5-1|-|TRBJ2-5|TRBD2
TGCGCCAGCAGCTTGGGGGAGGGTTCTCAAGAGACCCAGTACTTC
CASSLGEGSQETQYF
>TRBV7-3|-|TRBJ2-1|TRBD1
TGTGCCAGCAGCCGAGGACAGGGGTGGGAAAATGAGCAGTTCTTC
CASSRGQGWENEQFF
>TRBV3-1/TRBV3-2|-|TRBJ1-1|-
TGTGCCAGCAGCCAAGCTTTCACCGGGTCTGAAGCTTTCTTT
CASSQAFTGSEAFF
>TRBV19|few|TRBJ1-6|TRBD1
TGTGCCAGTAGTTCCACAGGGGGTTCCCATAATTCACCCCTCCACTTT
CASSSTGGSHNSPLHF
>TRBV7-9|-|TRBJ1-4|-
TGTGCCAGCAGCTCGACAGTGGGAAAAAAACTGTTTTTT
CASSSTVGKKLFF
>TRBV27|-|TRBJ1-4|-
TGTGCCAGCAGTTTGACACCAGAGGGTGAAAAACTGTTTTTT
CASSLTPEGEKLFF
>TRBV7-9|-|TRBJ1-2|-
TGTGCCAGCAGCTTAGGTCGGCGCGGCAGGGGAGAATATGGCTACACCTTC
CASSLGRRGRGEYGYTF
>TRBV3-1/TRBV3-2|-|TRBJ2-2|TRBD2
TGTGCCAGCAGCCGACGGGGGGGCCGTACCGGGGAGCTGTTTTTT
CASSRRGGRTGELFF
>TRBV16|once|TRBJ2-6|-
TGTGCCAGCAGCCAACCTTTAGGGGTCTCTGGGGCCAACGTCCTGACTTTC
CASSQPLGVSGANVLTF
>TRBV3-1/TRBV3-2|-|TRBJ2-7|-
TGTGCCAGCAGCCAAGATCTAGGACAGAGCTCCTACGAGCAGTACTTC
CASSQDLGQSSYEQYF
>TRBV3-1/TRBV3-2|-|TRBJ2-1|TRBD1
TGTGCCAGCAGCCCCCGTTGGACAGGGATTAATGAGCAGTTCTTC
CASSPRWTGINEQFF
>TRBV4-1|-|TRBJ2-1|-
TGCGCCAGCCGTTTGTATGGGGGGGCTCACAATGAGCAGTTCTTC
CASRLYGGAHNEQFF
>TRBV5-4|-|TRBJ2-3|-
TGTGCCAGCAGCGATAAGAGGTTGCAGAGCACAGATACGCAGTATTTT
CASSDKRLQSTDTQYF
>TRBV6-6|few|TRBJ2-1|-
TGTGCCAGCAGCCCGGACAGCCTGAGCTCCTACAATGAGCAGTTCTTC
CASSPDSLSSYNEQFF
>TRBV28|-|TRBJ1-3|-
TGTGCCAGCAGTTTAATAAGTTGGGGCCGCCAGATCTCTGGAAACACCATATATTTT
CASSLISWGRQISGNTIYF
>TRBV29-1|-|TRBJ1-4|-
TGCAGCGTTGCCAGGGTTGCAACTAATGAAAAACTGTTTTTT
CSVARVATNEKLFF
>TRBV16|few|TRBJ1-1|-
TGTGCCAGCAGCCAATCTCGGGGGAACACTGAAGCTTTCTTT
CASSQSRGNTEAFF
>TRBV19|once|TRBJ1-1|-
TGTGCCAGTAGACCGGGAACCACTGAAGCTTTCTTT
CASRPGTTEAFF
>TRBV27|few|TRBJ1-2|TRBD1
TGTGCCAGCAGTCCCAACCGGGACAGCTATGGCTACACCTTC
CASSPNRDSYGYTF
>TRBV19|-|TRBJ1-1|-
TGTGCCAGTAGCCCACGGGCGGGGTTCGGCACTGAAGCTTTCTTT
CASSPRAGFGTEAFF
>TRBV19|-|TRBJ2-7|-
TGTGCCACCGGTAACTACGAGCAGTACTTC
CATGNYEQYF
>TRBV19|-|TRBJ1-1|TRBD1
TGTGCCAGTAGCCCTCAGGACAGGGCGAAGAGTACTTTCTTT
CASSPQDRAKSTFF
>TRBV3-1/TRBV3-2|few|TRBJ2-5|TRBD1
TGTGCCAGCAGCCAACGGACGAGGACAGGGGGAAAGACCCAGTACTTC
CASSQRTRTGGKTQYF
>TRBV7-6|-|TRBJ2-7|-
TGTGCCAGCAGCTTAGCGGTCACAGGGAACGAGCAGTACTTC
CASSLAVTGNEQYF
>TRBV19|-|TRBJ1-3|-
TGTGCCAGTACGTTGATGTTCGGGACTGGAAACACCATATATTTT
CASTLMFGTGNTIYF
>TRBV20-1|-|TRBJ2-1|-
TGCAGTGCTAGTACTAGTTCGGGCCATGAGCAGTTCTTC
CSASTSSGHEQFF
>TRBV2|-|TRBJ2-1|TRBD2
TGTGCCAGCAGTGTGCTAGCGGGGGCCTACAATGAGCAGTTCTTC
CASSVLAGAYNEQFF
>TRBV28|-|TRBJ2-2|-
TGTGCCAGCAGTTCGCTCCGACAGAACCCCTTCGCCGGGGAGCTGTTTTTT
CASSSLRQNPFAGELFF
>TRBV28|-|TRBJ1-2|TRBD1
TGTGCCAGCAGTTTCGGGACAGGGAACTATGGCTACACCTTC
CASSFGTGNYGYTF
>TRBV2|-|TRBJ1-3|TRBD1
TGTGCCAGCAGCGGCGACAGGGGGGCTGGAAACACCATATATTTT
CASSGDRGAGNTIYF
>TRBV19|-|TRBJ1-4|TRBD1
TGTGCCAGTAGTAACCGACAGGGGGCTAATGAAAAACTGTTTTTT
CASSNRQGANEKLFF
>TRBV13|-|TRBJ2-6|-
TGTGCCAGCAGCTTAGGTCCGTCGTCTGGGGCCAACGTCCTGACTTTC
CASSLGPSSGANVLTF
>TRBV5-1|-|TRBJ2-1|-
TGCGCCAGCAGCTTGGGAAGCGGGGTTCAAGGGGGTAATGAGCAGTTCTTC
CASSLGSGVQGGNEQFF
>TRBV27|-|TRBJ1-1|TRBD1
TGTGCCAGCAGTTTTTTAGGACAGGGGCGCACTGAAGCTTTCTTT
CASSFLGQGRTEAFF
>TRBV3-1/TRBV3-2|-|TRBJ2-7|-
TGTGCCAGCAGCCAAGATCTTACGGTTACCTACGAGCAGTACTTC
CASSQDLTVTYEQYF
>TRBV3-1/TRBV3-2|-|TRBJ2-2|-
TGTGCCAGCAGCCCATCGAACACCGGGGAGCTGTTTTTT
CASSPSNTGELFF
>TRBV29-1|-|TRBJ2-1|TRBD2
TGCAGCCTGGAATTAGCGGGGGCCTACAATGAGCAGTTCTTC
CSLELAGAYNEQFF
>TRBV12-1|-|TRBJ1-2|-
TGTGCCAGCAGCTTTGTACGAGGGATCCGGGACAGGGAGATCTATGGCTACACCTTC
CASSFVRGIRDREIYGYTF